The 32 T cell receptor beta chains below come from one sample, sequenced in a study of identical twins. One entry per CDR3 protein results from TCRdb running MiXCR on the 5' RACE reads. The table includes approximately 1.8 million distinct CDR3 sequences, roughly a third detected once. Sequenced material: cord blood. All receptors come from a newborn girl in good health.

This clonotype was counted a few times. V gene TRBV27 combines with J gene TRBJ2-4; D unresolved. The CDR3 covers 15 residues. CDR1 MNHEY and CDR2 SMNVEV come from the germline V gene (reference sequence). V dropped 5 bases and J dropped 0 bases, with 11 bases sitting between them. In DNA, the CDR3 is TGTGCCAGCAGTGGGGTCCGACTAGCCAAAAACATTCAGTACTTC. This codes for CASSGVRLAKNIQYF.

The table lists this clonotype with a few counts. The chain joins TRBV5-1 to TRBJ1-2; 7 nucleotides line up with TRBD1. This CDR3 has 14 residues. With 4 bases clipped from V and 6 bases from J, the junction kept 9 bases outside the gene matches. Germline CDR1 is SGHRS and CDR2 is YFSETQ. This CDR3 reads CASSGGQAMNGYTF. The CDR3 DNA follows: TGCGCCAGCAGCGGCGGACAGGCGATGAATGGCTACACCTTC.

Regarding this clonotype: A much larger clone is a single base away; this may be a read error. The gene calls are TRBV29-1 and TRBJ2-1; no clear D gene. The CDR3 consists of 12 residues. CDR1 is SQVTM, CDR2 ANQGSEA, per germline. The germline V and J ends were trimmed by 3 bases and 13 bases, with 16 bases remaining between them. CDR3 region: CSVEHAEETQFF. CDR3 nucleotide sequence: TGCAGCGTTGAGCACGCGGAAGAGACCCAGTTCTTC.

The V gene is TRBV2, the J gene TRBJ2-5; 8 bases line up with TRBD1. TRBJ2-1 explains the end of the DNA better; the J call may be wrong. The CDR3 runs 13 residues. Germline CDR1 and CDR2: SNHLY and FYNNEI. The CDR3 loop reads CASRRTGKETQFF. The DNA of the CDR3 is TGTGCCAGCAGACGGACAGGGAAAGAGACCCAGTTCTTC.

A remark on this clonotype: Since a much larger clone is just one base distant, this may be a read error. This chain connects TRBV7-7 to TRBJ2-1; D possibly corresponds to TRBD1 (5 bases). With the DNA end fitting TRBJ2-7 better, the J assignment may be wrong. Per the germline V gene, CDR1 is SSHAT and CDR2 is FNYEAQ (reference sequence). This CDR3 has 16 residues. CDR3 sequence: CASSRMLRGSYNEQYF. The CDR3 DNA is TGTGCTAGCAGCCGGATGCTAAGGGGCTCCTACAATGAGCAGTACTTC.

The chain carries TRBV20-1 and TRBJ2-7; 10 bases are shared with TRBD1. From germline, CDR1 is DFQATT and CDR2 SNEGSKA (reference sequence). Trimming took 3 bases from V and 7 from J; bases not matched to a gene: 9. CDR3 length: 14 residues. CDR3 nucleotide sequence: TGCAGTGCTAGCTCTCCGACAGGGGGCAATGAGCAGTACTTC. Its translation: CSASSPTGGNEQYF.

This clonotype was seen more than once but under ten times. The V gene is TRBV27, the J gene TRBJ2-1; D tentatively fits TRBD1 or TRBD2 (5 bases each). The CDR3 length is 18 residues. The germline V gene encodes CDR1 MNHEY and CDR2 SMNVEV (reference sequence). The V and J ends lost 0 bases and 8 bases respectively, with 23 bases between them. The CDR3, as DNA: TGTGCCAGCAGTTTATCCGGCGGTCAAATGAGGGGTGGGGATGAGCAGTTCTTC. The encoded protein is CASSLSGGQMRGGDEQFF.

The V gene is TRBV20-1, the J gene TRBJ2-3, with unresolved D. CDR1 and CDR2 from the germline V gene are DFQATT and SNEGSKA (reference sequence). V lost 0 bases and J 4 bases, leaving 5 bases between the germline ends. This CDR3 has 12 amino acids. CDR3 coding DNA: TGCAGTGCTAGAGATGGCCCAGATACGCAGTATTTT. Translation gives CSARDGPDTQYF.

On this clonotype: One junction end disagrees with the germline gene, perhaps due to a read error. The rearrangement links TRBV6-2 or TRBV6-3 to TRBJ2-1; TRBD2 is a possible D gene (6 bases). The CDR3 has 16 amino acids. The germline CDR1 and CDR2 sequences are MNHEY and SVGEGT. Here the CDR3 reads CARSYSNGRLVGEQFF. In nucleotides, the CDR3 is TGTGCCCGCAGTTACTCGAACGGCCGACTAGTGGGTGAGCAGTTCTTC.

Concerning this clonotype itself: Since a much larger clone is just one base distant, this may be a read error. The rearrangement uses TRBV12-3 or TRBV12-4 and TRBJ2-1, with D possibly TRBD2 on 5 matching bases. Deletions cut 6 bases from V and 5 bases from J, with 8 bases between. The length of the CDR3 is 12 residues. In DNA form, the CDR3 reads TGTGCCAGCAGGGGAGCCCACAATGAGCAGTTCTTC. Its protein is CASRGAHNEQFF.

CDR3 region: CASSYGPGARNQPQHF. CDR3 in DNA: TGTGCCAGCAGTTACGGTCCGGGGGCGCGAAATCAGCCCCAGCATTTT. The chain links TRBV6-6 to TRBJ1-5, with a possible D match to TRBD1 (6 bases). V dropped 2 bases and J dropped 4 bases, with 15 bases sitting between them. The germline CDR1 and CDR2 sequences are MNHNY and SVGAGI (reference sequence). This CDR3 has 16 residues.

The chain uses TRBV6-1 and TRBJ2-5; TRBD1 or TRBD2 may be the D gene (5 bases each). This CDR3 has 15 amino acids. Trimming removed 4 bases at V and 11 bases at J, with 23 bases between. CDR1 MNHNS and CDR2 SASEGT come from the germline V gene. The CDR3 DNA is TGTGCCAGCAGTGGAGGGTGGGACCCAAACAATGAGCAGTACTTC. Its translation is CASSGGWDPNNEQYF.

The chain recombines TRBV12-3 or TRBV12-4 with TRBJ2-3; D remains ambiguous. There are 13 residues in the CDR3. With 6 bases removed from V and 5 bases from J, the gap between germline ends came to 12 bases. The chain's CDR3 is CASSPQTVDTQYF. Written as DNA, the CDR3 is TGTGCCAGCAGCCCCCAGACGGTAGATACGCAGTATTTT.

With respect to this clonotype: One end of the junction is discordant with germline, which a read error may explain. V gene TRBV2 combines with J gene TRBJ2-5, with 9 bases identical to TRBD2. The CDR3 is 14 residues long. Germline V CDR1 and CDR2: SNHLY, FYNNEI. The CDR3 nucleotides read TGTGCCAGCCGAAGCGGGGGGCATCAAGTGACCCAGTACTTC. Translating gives CASRSGGHQVTQYF.

This clonotype was detected only a few times. This rearrangement joins TRBV6-5 to TRBJ2-4, with D perhaps TRBD2 (5 bases). Near its end, the DNA agrees better with TRBJ2-7, so the J call may be wrong. The CDR3 is 13 residues long. Germline CDR1 MNHEY, CDR2 SVGAGI. The CDR3 is CASSYNTEGEQYF. For the CDR3, the DNA is TGTGCCAGCAGTTACAATACAGAGGGCGAGCAGTACTTC.

This clonotype was recorded a few times. V gene TRBV6-6 combines with J gene TRBJ2-7; D might be TRBD1 (6 bases). With 8 bases removed from V and 5 bases from J, the gap between germline ends came to 13 bases. Germline CDR1 is MNHNY and CDR2 is SVGAGI (reference sequence). This CDR3 is 12 amino acids long. Written as DNA, the CDR3 is TGTGCCAGCGGAACGGACAGCGACGAGCAGTACTTC. It yields the protein CASGTDSDEQYF.

The rearrangement links TRBV5-1 to TRBJ2-1; tentative D call: TRBD1 (6 bases). V was pared by 3 bases and J by 8 bases, with 15 bases between. Germline CDR1 reads SGHRS; CDR2 reads YFSETQ. The CDR3 extends over 14 amino acids. CDR3 protein: CASSSDRLGDEQFF. CDR3 bases: TGCGCCAGCAGCTCAGACAGGTTGGGCGATGAGCAGTTCTTC.

The chain joins TRBV7-2 to TRBJ2-1, with D uncertain. The CDR3 is 13 residues long. Deletions cut 8 bases from V and 9 bases from J, with 17 bases between. Germline V lookup: CDR1 SGHTA, CDR2 FQGNSA. CDR3 sequence (DNA): TGTGCCAGCTCTTTGGGGTTGGGCATTGAGCAGTTCTTC. As protein: CASSLGLGIEQFF. The complete variable domain, with remaining parts taken from reference TRBV7-2 and TRBJ2-1, reads GAGVSQSPSNKVTEKGKDVELRCDPISGHTALYWYRQSLGQGLEFLIYFQGNSAPDKSGLPSDRFSAERTGGSVSTLTIQRTQQEDSAVYLCASSLGLGIEQFFGPGTRLTVL.

The V gene is TRBV6-5, the J gene TRBJ2-1, with 7 positions matching TRBD2. The length of the CDR3 is 13 residues. The trim removed 0 bases at V and 9 bases at J, leaving 2 bases unmatched. The germline V gene has CDR1 MNHEY and CDR2 SVGAGI. The CDR3 nucleotides are TGTGCCAGCAGTTACTCACTAGCGCTTGAGCAGTTCTTC. Protein: CASSYSLALEQFF.

The chain recombines TRBV27 with TRBJ1-4, with no clear D. CDR3 length: 15 amino acids. Per the germline V gene, CDR1 is MNHEY and CDR2 is SMNVEV (reference sequence). V lost 6 bases and J lost 5, with 16 bases in between. CDR3 loop: CASSGVGRANEKLFF. The CDR3 DNA is TGTGCCAGCAGCGGGGTAGGAAGGGCGAATGAAAAACTGTTTTTT.

This clonotype has a handful of counts. The J gene is TRBJ1-5, the V gene TRBV7-2; the D is unclear. Trimming stripped 4 bases from V and 7 bases from J, with 14 bases between. The CDR3 runs 14 residues. The V gene's germline CDR1 is SGHTA and CDR2 FQGNSA. CDR3 DNA: TGTGCCAGCAGCTATAGGGCATGCGGCCAGCCCCAGCATTTT. This sequence encodes CASSYRACGQPQHF.

This clonotype turned up a few times. The rearrangement joins TRBV11-1 to TRBJ2-1, with unresolved D. The CDR3 has 13 amino acids. The germline CDR1 and CDR2 sequences are SGHAT and FQDESV (reference sequence). Trimming stripped 3 bases from V and 8 bases from J, with 11 bases between. This CDR3 reads CASSFWRADEQFF. Here the CDR3 DNA reads TGTGCCAGCAGCTTCTGGCGAGCAGATGAGCAGTTCTTC.

The chain employs TRBV28 and TRBJ2-3; D tentatively reads TRBD1 or TRBD2 (5 bases each). The CDR3 consists of 16 residues. The V end was cut by 5 bases, the J end by 2 bases, with 17 bases between. The V gene's germline CDR1 is MDHEN and CDR2 SYDVKM. In DNA form, the CDR3 reads TGTGCCAGCAGTCCCTTAACGGGGCCGCACACAGATACGCAGTATTTT. This sequence encodes CASSPLTGPHTDTQYF.

Note on this clonotype: Given a much more abundant clone one base away, this may be a read error. The chain couples TRBV9 to TRBJ2-1, with no clear D. The CDR3 is 16 amino acids. V was pared by 4 bases and J by 0 bases, with 14 bases between. Germline loops: CDR1 SGDLS, CDR2 YYNGEE. Here the CDR3 DNA reads TGTGCCAGCAGCATAGTGGGTGAGTCCTCCTACAATGAGCAGTTCTTC. Amino acids: CASSIVGESSYNEQFF.

This rearrangement joins TRBV20-1 to TRBJ2-3; D unclear. The CDR3 is made up of 13 amino acids. V dropped 3 bases and J dropped 4 bases, with 11 bases sitting between them. CDR1 and CDR2 (germline): DFQATT, SNEGSKA (reference sequence). CDR3 in amino acids: CSASMGISDTQYF. DNA of the CDR3: TGCAGTGCTAGTATGGGAATTTCAGATACGCAGTATTTT.

This clonotype was seen a handful of times. This sequence joins TRBV12-3 or TRBV12-4 and TRBJ2-7, with 9 bases aligning to TRBD1. The CDR3 has 15 residues. V shed 5 bases, J shed 2 bases, and the junction held 7 bases outside the gene matches. The DNA for the CDR3 is TGTGCCAGCAGTCGCCGACAGGGGGATCCCTACGAGCAGTACTTC. Protein: CASSRRQGDPYEQYF.

This clonotype appeared many times. Mismatch with germline at one junction end may stem from a read error. The rearrangement links TRBV5-1 to TRBJ2-3; the D gene is possibly TRBD1 (5 bases). The CDR3 is 12 amino acids. Germline CDR1 reads SGHRS; CDR2 reads YFSETQ. CDR3 DNA: TGTGCCAGCAGCTCAGGGTCAGATACGCAGTATTTT. Amino acid sequence: CASSSGSDTQYF. Supplemented by reference TRBV5-1 and TRBJ2-3, the full variable domain reads KAGVTQTPRYLIKTRGQQVTLSCSPISGHRSVSWYQQTPGQGLQFLFEYFSETQRNKGNFPGRFSGRQFSNSRSEMNVSTLELGDSALYLCASSSGSDTQYFGPGTRLTVL.

V is TRBV14 and J is TRBJ2-7, with a possible D match to TRBD1 (6 bases). Trimming left V 2 bases short and J 0 bases short, with 20 bases between. CDR1 and CDR2 (germline): SGHDN, FVKESK. The CDR3 runs 18 residues. Here the CDR3 reads CASSQTGARQESSYEQYF. Written as DNA, the CDR3 is TGTGCCAGCAGCCAAACCGGAGCTCGACAGGAGAGCTCCTACGAGCAGTACTTC.

The V gene is TRBV5-1, the J gene TRBJ2-7; D gene unclear. The germline gives CDR1 SGHRS, CDR2 YFSETQ. This CDR3 contains 14 residues. The V end lost 2 bases, the J end lost 3 bases, and 12 bases lay between the germline ends. CDR3 region: CASSLKGPLYEQYF. CDR3 in DNA: TGCGCCAGCAGCTTAAAAGGGCCCCTCTACGAGCAGTACTTC.

This clonotype has a handful of counts. CDR3 nucleotides: TGTGCCAGCAGCTTAGAGCTAGCAGGGAGTCAGCCCCAGCATTTT. Its protein product is CASSLELAGSQPQHF. V usage is TRBV7-2 and J usage is TRBJ1-5; TRBD1 might be the D (5 bases). Trimming removed 1 base from V and 6 bases from J, with 13 bases in between. The germline gives CDR1 SGHTA, CDR2 FQGNSA. This CDR3 is 15 amino acids long.

This clonotype was seen a few times. The rearrangement uses TRBV6-1 and TRBJ1-6; the match to TRBD1 covers 9 bases. The CDR3 has 17 residues. CDR1 is MNHNS and CDR2 is SASEGT in the germline V gene. J was trimmed by 4 bases and V by 2 bases; bases with no gene match: 6. The CDR3 loop is CASSEPGQGGYNSPLHF. DNA for the CDR3: TGTGCCAGCAGTGAACCGGGACAGGGTGGGTATAATTCACCCCTCCACTTT.

This clonotype showed up just a few times. The chain has TRBV27 and TRBJ2-2; D ambiguous. This CDR3 is 14 amino acids long. The V end lost 1 base, the J end lost 5 bases, and 8 bases lay between the germline ends. Germline V gives CDR1 MNHEY, CDR2 SMNVEV (reference sequence). The CDR3 protein is CASSLWARTGELFF. The CDR3 coding sequence is TGTGCCAGCAGTTTATGGGCTAGAACCGGGGAGCTGTTTTTT.